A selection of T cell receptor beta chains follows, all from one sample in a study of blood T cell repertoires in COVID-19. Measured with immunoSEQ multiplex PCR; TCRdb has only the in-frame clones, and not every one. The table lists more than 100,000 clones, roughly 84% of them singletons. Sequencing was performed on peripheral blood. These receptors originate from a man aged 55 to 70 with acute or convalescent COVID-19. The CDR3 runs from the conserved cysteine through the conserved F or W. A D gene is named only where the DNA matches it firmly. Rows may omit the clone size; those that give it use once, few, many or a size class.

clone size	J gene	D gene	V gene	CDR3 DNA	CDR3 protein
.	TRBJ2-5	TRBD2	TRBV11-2	TGTGCCAGCAGCTCCGGACTAGCTAAAGAGACCCAGTACTTC	CASSSGLAKETQYF
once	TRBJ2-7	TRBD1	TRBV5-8	TGTGCCAGCAGCTCCGGGACAGGTCTATACGAGCAGTACTTC	CASSSGTGLYEQYF
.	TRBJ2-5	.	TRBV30	TGTGCCTGGGCAGGGGCAGCCATGGGGGAGACCCAGTACTTC	CAWAGAAMGETQYF
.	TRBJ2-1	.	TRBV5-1	TGCGCCAGCAGCTTGGAACCTACAGGGTCGCTCTACAATGAGCAGTTCTTC	CASSLEPTGSLYNEQFF
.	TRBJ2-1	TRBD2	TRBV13	TGTGCCAGCAGCTTATATCGGGGGATCTCACCGGGAGGGCCCGGGGAGCAGTTCTTC	CASSLYRGISPGGPGEQFF
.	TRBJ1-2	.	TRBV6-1	TGTGCCAGCAGTGAAAGGCAGGGGTACTATGGCTACACCTTC	CASSERQGYYGYTF
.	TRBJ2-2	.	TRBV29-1	TGCAGCGTGAGAAGATCCACCGGGGAGCTGTTTTTT	CSVRRSTGELFF
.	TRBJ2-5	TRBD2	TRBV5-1	TGCGCCAGCATGTCCGGGACTAGAAGGGAGACCCAGTACTTC	CASMSGTRRETQYF
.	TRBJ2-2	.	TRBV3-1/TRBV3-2	TGTGCCAGCAGCCAAGGTCGAGGAACCGGGGAGCTGTTTTTT	CASSQGRGTGELFF
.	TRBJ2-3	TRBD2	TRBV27	TGTGCCAGCAGCGCTCCTAGCGGTCCTAGCACAGATACGCAGTATTTT	CASSAPSGPSTDTQYF
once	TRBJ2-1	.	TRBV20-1	TGCAACATAGCGGTAATTCAGTTCTTC	CNIAVIQFF
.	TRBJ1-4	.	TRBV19	TGTGCCAGTAGTCCCCAGGACACGACCTTGTTTTTT	CASSPQDTTLFF
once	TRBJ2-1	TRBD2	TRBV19	TGTGCCAGTAGTATAGGGGAAAGCGGGGGGGCCGGGAATGAGCAGTTCTTC	CASSIGESGGAGNEQFF
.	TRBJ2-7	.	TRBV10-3	TGTGCCATCAGTGAGCCCTCGGGACACTCCTACGAGCAGTACTTC	CAISEPSGHSYEQYF
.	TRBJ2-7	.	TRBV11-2	TGTGCCAGCAGTAGGGGAGGCTATGAGTACTTC	CASSRGGYEYF
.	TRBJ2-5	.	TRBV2	TGTGCCAGCAGGGAGGGGACCCAGTACTTC	CASREGTQYF
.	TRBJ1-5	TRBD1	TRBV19	TGTGCCAGTAGTATAGACGGGACAGGGGGCAATCAGCCCCAGCATTTT	CASSIDGTGGNQPQHF
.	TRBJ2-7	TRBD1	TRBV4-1	TGCGCCAGCAGCCAATACGGGGACAGGGCTTACGAGCAGTACTTC	CASSQYGDRAYEQYF
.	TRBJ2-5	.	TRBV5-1	TGCGCCAGCAGCTTGGGTGCAGGTAGCCAAGAGACCCAGTACTTC	CASSLGAGSQETQYF
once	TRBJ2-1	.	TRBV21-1	TGTGCCAGCAGCAAAGATCCCCCCGTGAGACTAGCTGGGGGTAATGAGCAGTTCTTC	CASSKDPPVRLAGGNEQFF
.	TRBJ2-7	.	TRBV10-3	TGTGCCATCAGTGTGCCAGGAAATTCCTACGAGCAGTACTTC	CAISVPGNSYEQYF
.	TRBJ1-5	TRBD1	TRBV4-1	TGCGCCAGCAGCCAACAGGGGGGCATAGGGAGTCAGCCCCAGCATTTT	CASSQQGGIGSQPQHF
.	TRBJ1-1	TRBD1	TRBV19	TGTGCCACTCTGGGACAGGGGCGCGACCCGAACACTGAAGCTTTCTTT	CATLGQGRDPNTEAFF
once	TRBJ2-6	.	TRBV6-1	TGTGCCAGCAGTGACAGCGTTGGGGCCAACGTCCTGACTTTC	CASSDSVGANVLTF
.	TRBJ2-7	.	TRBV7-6	TGTGCCAGCAGCTTGGGGCCGGGCGGGGTCTCCTACGAGCAGTACTTC	CASSLGPGGVSYEQYF
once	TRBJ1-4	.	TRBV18	TGTGCCAGCTCACCACCGGCGGGGGGGGCGAATGAAAAACTGTTTTTT	CASSPPAGGANEKLFF